The present T cell receptor beta chain was sequenced within a study of response to subunit inactivated influenza vaccine. Germline CDR1 is DFQATT and CDR2 is SNEGSKA (reference sequence). The V gene lost 1 base and the J gene lost 3 bases, with 6 bases spanning the gap. This CDR3 spans 12 amino acids. This clonotype was detected only a few times. TCRdb reprocessed the RT-PCR reads with MiXCR, giving one entry per CDR3 protein. The sample includes 650,000 to 800,000 distinct CDR3 sequences, 11% to 15% of them seen just once. This chain uses TRBV20-1 with TRBJ1-2, with D uncertain. The source is a man in his forties or fifties who received an inactivated influenza vaccine. The input for sequencing was PBMCs from blood, taken around 15 days before vaccination. CDR3 sequence reads: CSARGRDYGYTF. CDR3 bases: TGCAGTGCTAGAGGAAGGGACTATGGCTACACCTTC.